The entry below describes one TCR beta chain. Its antigen has not been determined. No much larger clone exists at a distance of one base, and base qualities are not known. These data come from a study of a mutant IDH1 vaccine in newly diagnosed glioma (dated by TCRdb to the early 2020s). Regarding the complete study: Patients were given eight vaccinations, in weeks 1, 3, 5, 7, 11, 15, 19 and 23, which matched visits V03 through V10. Vaccination was initiated 4-6 weeks after radiotherapy alone, or concurrently with temozolomide cycles in the chemotherapy-containing groups. The approximately 32 treated patients were around 62% male and roughly 40% female, with a mean age of around 40 years. Before enrollment, patients had received standard therapy of radiotherapy alone, temozolomide alone, or radiochemotherapy with temozolomide; most received the combination. Peripheral blood was drawn at six visits: V03 (baseline), V05, V07, V10, V12 and V13. Longitudinal TCRB deep sequencing was performed for roughly 27 treated patients wherever samples were available for exploratory analyses. Broader findings and caveats from the paper: Pseudoprogression seemed to be unrelated to changes in the top peripheral T cell clonotypes found by TCRB sequencing. It was noted by the authors that analyses of patient blood samples could not be reproduced owing to sample limitations. Vaccine-induced immune responses across multiple MHC alleles were detected in approximately 94% of patients. Selection of PBMC samples for TCRB deep sequencing was based on availability.

The intended sense of this specimen's time point label: week 11, during vaccination. Every vaccine dose consisted of 300 ug of a 20-mer mutant IDH1 peptide in Montanide, administered subcutaneously together with topical imiquimod. Newly diagnosed WHO grade 3 or 4 IDH1-mutant astrocytomas showing loss of nuclear ATRX were present in the donors. The samples were drawn from NOA16, a multicentre, single-arm, open-label phase I trial in Germany that tested a mutant IDH1 peptide vaccine in humans for the first time. Genomic DNA for TCRB sequencing was extracted from EDTA blood using the DNeasy Blood and Tissue Kit. The library was built by means of the immunoSEQ multiplex PCR assay. Rearranged TCR beta chain sequences were amplified with the hsTCRB Kit following the manufacturer's protocol. Sequencing of TCRB libraries was carried out on an Illumina MiSeq. In the authors' own workflow: The kit vendor's proprietary platform handled demultiplexing, trimming and gene mapping. In its TCRdb copy, this immuneACCESS table keeps in-frame sequences only and misses some clones. Where compared with another copy, unresolved V genes explain less than half of these, and the others have no known cause. V, J and clone size were drawn from that table, and D and trimming were deduced from the DNA. The sample table shows about 60,000 clones, and roughly 80% are seen once. The ten largest clones capture approximately 3.8% of the sample.

The receptor was derived from a man younger than 45 with glioma. The sample here was PBMCs, taken from a glioma patient whose treatment included an IDH1 peptide vaccine.

The CDR3 region has the sequence CASSEWTIGETQYF. The DNA sequence is as follows: TGTGCCAGCAGTGAATGGACTATAGGAGAGACCCAGTACTTC. The chain is assembled from TRBV6-1 and TRBJ2-5; the D gene is perhaps TRBD2, on 6 matching bases. The CDR3 covers 14 residues, taking in both the cysteine and the phenylalanine. The DNA shown is the 42-base CDR3, in frame from base 1. CDR1 and CDR2 are drawn from the germline V gene: MNHNS, SASEGT. V is reduced by 2 bases and J by 4 bases, leaving a spacing of 11 bases between them.